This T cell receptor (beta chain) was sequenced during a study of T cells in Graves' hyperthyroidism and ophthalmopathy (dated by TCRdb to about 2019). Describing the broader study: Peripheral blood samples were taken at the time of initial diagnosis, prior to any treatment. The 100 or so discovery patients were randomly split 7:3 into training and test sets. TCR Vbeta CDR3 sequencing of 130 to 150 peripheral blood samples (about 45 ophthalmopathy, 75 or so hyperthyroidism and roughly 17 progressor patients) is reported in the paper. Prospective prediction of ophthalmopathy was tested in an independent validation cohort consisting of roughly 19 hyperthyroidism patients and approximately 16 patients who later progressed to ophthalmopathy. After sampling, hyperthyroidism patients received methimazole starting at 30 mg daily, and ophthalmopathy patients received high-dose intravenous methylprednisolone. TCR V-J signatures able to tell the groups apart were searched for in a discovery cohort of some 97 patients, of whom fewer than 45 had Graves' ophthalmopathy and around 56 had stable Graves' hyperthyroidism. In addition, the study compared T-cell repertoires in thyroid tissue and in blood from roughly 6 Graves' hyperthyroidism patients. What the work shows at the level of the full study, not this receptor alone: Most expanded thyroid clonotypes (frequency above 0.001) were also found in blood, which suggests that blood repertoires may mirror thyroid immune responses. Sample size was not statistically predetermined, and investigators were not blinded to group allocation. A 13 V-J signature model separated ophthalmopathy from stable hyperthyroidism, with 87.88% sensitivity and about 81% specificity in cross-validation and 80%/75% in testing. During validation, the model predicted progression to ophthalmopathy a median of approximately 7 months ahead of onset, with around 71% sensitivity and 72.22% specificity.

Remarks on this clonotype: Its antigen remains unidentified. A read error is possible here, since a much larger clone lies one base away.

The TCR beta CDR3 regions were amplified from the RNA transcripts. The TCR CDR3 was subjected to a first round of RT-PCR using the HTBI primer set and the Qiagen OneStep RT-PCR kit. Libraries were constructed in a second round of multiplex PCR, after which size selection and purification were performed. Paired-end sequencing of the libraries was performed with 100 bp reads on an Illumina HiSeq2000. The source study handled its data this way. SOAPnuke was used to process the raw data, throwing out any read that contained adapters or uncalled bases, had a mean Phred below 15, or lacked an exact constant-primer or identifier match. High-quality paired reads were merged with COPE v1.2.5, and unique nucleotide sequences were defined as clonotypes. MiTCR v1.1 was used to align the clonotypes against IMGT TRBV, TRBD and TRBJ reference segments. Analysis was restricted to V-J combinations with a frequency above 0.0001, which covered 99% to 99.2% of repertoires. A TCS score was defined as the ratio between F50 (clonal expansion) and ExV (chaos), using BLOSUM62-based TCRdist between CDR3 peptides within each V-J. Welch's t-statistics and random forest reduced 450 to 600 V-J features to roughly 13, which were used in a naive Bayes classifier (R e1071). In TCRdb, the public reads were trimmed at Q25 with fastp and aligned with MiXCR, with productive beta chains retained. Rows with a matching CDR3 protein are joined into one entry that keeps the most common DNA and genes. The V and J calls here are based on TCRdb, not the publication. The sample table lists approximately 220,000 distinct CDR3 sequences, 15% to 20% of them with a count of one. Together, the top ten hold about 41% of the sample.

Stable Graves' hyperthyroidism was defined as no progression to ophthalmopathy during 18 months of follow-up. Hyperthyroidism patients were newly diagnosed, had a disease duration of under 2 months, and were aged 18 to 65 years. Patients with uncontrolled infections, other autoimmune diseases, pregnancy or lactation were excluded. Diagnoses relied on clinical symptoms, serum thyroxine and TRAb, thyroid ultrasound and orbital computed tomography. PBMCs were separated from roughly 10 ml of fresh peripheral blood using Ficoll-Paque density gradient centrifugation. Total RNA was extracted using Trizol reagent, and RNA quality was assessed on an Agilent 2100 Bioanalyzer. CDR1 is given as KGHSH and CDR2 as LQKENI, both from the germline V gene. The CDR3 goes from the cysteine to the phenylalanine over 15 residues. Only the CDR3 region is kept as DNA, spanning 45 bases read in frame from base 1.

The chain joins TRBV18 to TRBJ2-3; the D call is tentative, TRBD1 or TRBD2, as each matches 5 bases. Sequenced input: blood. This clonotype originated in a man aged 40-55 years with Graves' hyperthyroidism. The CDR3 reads CTSSPFLGGGDTQYF. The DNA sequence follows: TGTACCAGCTCACCCTTCCTTGGGGGTGGAGATACGCAGTATTTT.